Listed below are T cell receptor beta chains from one sample, sequenced in a study of technical replicates of blood from a handful of donors. TCRdb keeps only in-frame clones here, not all; method: immunoSEQ multiplex PCR. Of 50,000 to 65,000 clones listed, around 92% are singletons. The sample taken for sequencing was PBMCs. The receptors shown here come from a human donor in good health. Some clones in this sample may be carry-over from other donors' samples. Both conserved end residues are part of each CDR3. A D gene is named only where the DNA matches it firmly. Clone size appears in some rows only: once, few, many, or a class for an expanded clone.

D,size,J,length,V,CDR3,DNA
TRBD1,-,TRBJ1-3,15,TRBV4-3,CASSRQQGARNTIYF,TGCGCCAGCAGCCGACAGCAGGGGGCGCGAAACACCATATATTTT
TRBD2,-,TRBJ2-7,14,TRBV6-6,CASSSSGGANEQYF,TGTGCCAGCAGTTCCAGCGGGGGGGCCAACGAGCAGTACTTC
TRBD2,-,TRBJ2-7,15,TRBV4-3,CASSQDREGNAEQYF,TGCGCCAGCAGCCAAGATCGGGAGGGTAATGCCGAGCAGTACTTC
TRBD1,once,TRBJ1-1,15,TRBV11-2,CASSLVRRGLTEAFF,TGTGCCAGCAGCTTAGTTCGCAGGGGGCTGACTGAAGCTTTCTTT
-,-,TRBJ2-2,16,TRBV7-9,CASSLDQGLGTGELFF,TGTGCCAGCAGCTTAGATCAGGGTCTCGGCACCGGGGAGCTGTTTTTT
-,-,TRBJ2-6,12,TRBV10-3,CAVTGGANVLTF,TGTGCCGTCACGGGTGGGGCCAACGTCCTGACTTTC
TRBD1,-,TRBJ1-2,13,TRBV5-6,CASSPDRDYGYTF,TGTGCCAGCAGCCCCGACAGGGACTATGGCTACACCTTC
-,-,TRBJ1-2,11,TRBV5-6,CASSRSGGYTF,TGTGCCAGCAGCCGGAGTGGGGGCTACACCTTC
-,once,TRBJ1-1,13,TRBV19,CASSLKLNTEAFF,TGTGCCAGTAGCCTAAAGCTGAACACTGAAGCTTTCTTT
TRBD2,-,TRBJ2-5,14,TRBV5-1,CASSPGAGGETQYF,TGCGCCAGCAGCCCGGGGGCGGGGGGCGAGACCCAGTACTTC
-,-,TRBJ1-2,11,TRBV29-1,CSVSPNYGYTF,TGCAGCGTTTCTCCTAACTATGGCTACACCTTC
TRBD1,-,TRBJ2-6,20,TRBV30,CAWSERYWGTGDSGANVLTF,TGTGCCTGGAGTGAGAGGTATTGGGGGACAGGGGACTCTGGGGCCAACGTCCTGACTTTC
-,few,TRBJ2-1,15,TRBV7-3,CASSFSRGNYNEQFF,TGTGCCAGCAGCTTTAGCAGGGGTAACTACAATGAGCAGTTCTTC
TRBD1,-,TRBJ1-6,15,TRBV27,CASSRKTGINSPLHF,TGTGCCAGCAGCCGAAAGACAGGGATCAATTCACCCCTCCACTTT
-,-,TRBJ1-6,16,TRBV6-5,CASSYRESSYNSPLHF,TGTGCCAGCAGTTACCGGGAGAGCTCCTATAATTCACCCCTCCACTTT
-,once,TRBJ2-3,16,TRBV6-4,CASSDSVGGGTDTQYF,TGTGCCAGCAGTGACTCGGTCGGGGGAGGCACAGATACGCAGTATTTT
-,-,TRBJ1-3,16,TRBV5-5,CASNGGTALGGNTIYF,TGTGCCAGCAACGGAGGTACAGCCTTAGGAGGAAACACCATATATTTT
TRBD2,-,TRBJ2-1,15,TRBV27,CASSLSAGGWYEQFF,TGTGCCAGCAGTTTATCTGCGGGGGGGTGGTATGAGCAGTTCTTC
-,few,TRBJ1-2,12,TRBV7-9,CASSFGNYGYTF,TGTGCCAGCAGCTTCGGGAACTATGGCTACACCTTC
TRBD1,-,TRBJ1-2,15,TRBV25-1,CANQLRNRGKYGYTF,TGTGCCAACCAACTCAGGAACAGGGGGAAATATGGCTACACCTTC
-,-,TRBJ2-6,15,TRBV7-2,CASSFPHGGANVLTF,TGTGCCAGCAGCTTCCCCCACGGTGGGGCCAACGTCCTGACTTTC
TRBD2,-,TRBJ2-1,14,TRBV5-1,CASTTSGGYNEQFF,TGCGCCAGCACTACTAGCGGGGGCTACAATGAGCAGTTCTTC
-,once,TRBJ2-7,12,TRBV29-1,CSVASLSGEQYF,TGCAGCGTTGCGTCCCTTTCGGGCGAGCAGTACTTC
-,-,TRBJ1-2,15,TRBV18,CASSPGASFGYGYTF,TGTGCCAGCTCTCCTGGGGCCTCTTTCGGGTATGGCTACACCTTC
TRBD2,once,TRBJ2-7,13,TRBV2,CASGTSFSYEQYF,TGTGCCAGCGGGACTAGCTTTTCCTACGAGCAGTACTTC
TRBD2,few,TRBJ2-1,15,TRBV7-6,CASSLVYSGRDEQFF,TGTGCCAGCAGCTTAGTGTATAGCGGGAGGGATGAGCAGTTCTTC